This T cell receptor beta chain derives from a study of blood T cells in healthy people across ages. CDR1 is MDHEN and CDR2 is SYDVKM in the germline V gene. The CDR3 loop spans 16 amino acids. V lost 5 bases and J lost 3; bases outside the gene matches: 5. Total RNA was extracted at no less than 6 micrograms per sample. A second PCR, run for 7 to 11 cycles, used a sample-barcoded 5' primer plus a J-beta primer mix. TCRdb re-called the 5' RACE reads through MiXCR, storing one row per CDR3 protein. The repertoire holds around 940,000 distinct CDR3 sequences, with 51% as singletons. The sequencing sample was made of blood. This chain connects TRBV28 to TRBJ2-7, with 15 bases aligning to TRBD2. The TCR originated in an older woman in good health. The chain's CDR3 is CASSLGLAGGYYEQYF. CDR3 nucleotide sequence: TGTGCCAGCAGTCTTGGACTAGCGGGAGGGTACTACGAGCAGTACTTC.